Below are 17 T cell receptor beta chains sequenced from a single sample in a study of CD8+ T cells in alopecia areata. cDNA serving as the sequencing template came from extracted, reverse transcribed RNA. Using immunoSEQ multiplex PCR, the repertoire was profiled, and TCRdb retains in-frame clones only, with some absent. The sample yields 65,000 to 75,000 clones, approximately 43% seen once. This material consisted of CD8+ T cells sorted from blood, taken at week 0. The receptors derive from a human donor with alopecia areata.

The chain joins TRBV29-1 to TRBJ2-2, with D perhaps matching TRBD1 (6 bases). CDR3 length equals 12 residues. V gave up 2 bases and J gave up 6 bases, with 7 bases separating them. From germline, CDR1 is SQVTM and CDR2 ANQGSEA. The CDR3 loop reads CSVEQGSGELFF. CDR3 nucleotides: TGCAGCGTTGAACAGGGGTCCGGGGAGCTGTTTTTT.

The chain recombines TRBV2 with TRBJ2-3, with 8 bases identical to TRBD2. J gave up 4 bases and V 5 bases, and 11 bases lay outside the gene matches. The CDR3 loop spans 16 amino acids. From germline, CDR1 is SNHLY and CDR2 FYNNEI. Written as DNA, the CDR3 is TGTGCCAGCAGTCGCCTCCCAGCGGGAGCTGCAGATACGCAGTATTTT. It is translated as CASSRLPAGAADTQYF.

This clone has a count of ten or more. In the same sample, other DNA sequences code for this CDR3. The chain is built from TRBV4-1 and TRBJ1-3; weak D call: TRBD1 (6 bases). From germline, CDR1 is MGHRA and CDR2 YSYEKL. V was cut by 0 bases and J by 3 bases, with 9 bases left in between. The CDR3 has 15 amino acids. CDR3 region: CASSQEGGGGNTIYF. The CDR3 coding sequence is TGCGCCAGCAGCCAAGAGGGAGGGGGTGGAAACACCATATATTTT.

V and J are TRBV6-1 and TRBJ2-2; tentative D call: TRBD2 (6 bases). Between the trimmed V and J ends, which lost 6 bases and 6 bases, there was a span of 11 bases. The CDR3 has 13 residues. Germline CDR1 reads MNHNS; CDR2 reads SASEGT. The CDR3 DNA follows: TGTGCCAGCAGGGAGGGACCGTCCGGGGAGCTGTTTTTT. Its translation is CASREGPSGELFF.

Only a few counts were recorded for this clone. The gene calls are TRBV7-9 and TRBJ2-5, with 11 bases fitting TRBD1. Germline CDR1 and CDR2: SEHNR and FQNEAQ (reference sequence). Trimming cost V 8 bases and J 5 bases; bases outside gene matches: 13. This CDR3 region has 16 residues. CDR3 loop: CASGAGQGGSGETQYF. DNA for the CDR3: TGTGCCAGCGGTGCGGGACAGGGGGGCTCCGGGGAGACCCAGTACTTC.

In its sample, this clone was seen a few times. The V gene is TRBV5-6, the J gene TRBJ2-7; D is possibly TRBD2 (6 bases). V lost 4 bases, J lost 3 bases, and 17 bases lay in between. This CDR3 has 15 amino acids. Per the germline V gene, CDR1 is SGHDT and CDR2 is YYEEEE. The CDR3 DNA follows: TGTGCCAGCAGCCGTATTCCGGGCGGGAACTACGAGCAGTACTTC. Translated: CASSRIPGGNYEQYF.

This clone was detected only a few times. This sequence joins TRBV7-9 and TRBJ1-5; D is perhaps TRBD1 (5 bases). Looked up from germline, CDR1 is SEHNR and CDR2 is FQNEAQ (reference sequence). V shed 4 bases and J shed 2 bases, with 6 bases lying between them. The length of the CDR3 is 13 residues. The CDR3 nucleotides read TGTGCCAGCAGCTCACAGGGCAATCAGCCCCAGCATTTT. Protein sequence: CASSSQGNQPQHF.

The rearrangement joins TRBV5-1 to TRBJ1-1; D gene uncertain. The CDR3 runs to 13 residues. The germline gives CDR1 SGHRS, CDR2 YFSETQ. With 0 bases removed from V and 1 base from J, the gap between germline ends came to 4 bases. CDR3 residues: CASSLGRNTEAFF. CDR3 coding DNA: TGCGCCAGCAGCTTGGGCAGGAACACTGAAGCTTTCTTT. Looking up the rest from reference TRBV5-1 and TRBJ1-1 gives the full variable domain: KAGVTQTPRYLIKTRGQQVTLSCSPISGHRSVSWYQQTPGQGLQFLFEYFSETQRNKGNFPGRFSGRQFSNSRSEMNVSTLELGDSALYLCASSLGRNTEAFFGQGTRLTVV.

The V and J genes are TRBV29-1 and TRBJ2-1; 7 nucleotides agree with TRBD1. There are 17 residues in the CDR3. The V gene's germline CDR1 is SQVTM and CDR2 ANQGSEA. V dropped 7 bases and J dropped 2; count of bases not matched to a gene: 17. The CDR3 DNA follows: TGCAGCGCACAGGGGCCCCGGGGACCATTGGCCTACAATGAGCAGTTCTTC. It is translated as CSAQGPRGPLAYNEQFF.

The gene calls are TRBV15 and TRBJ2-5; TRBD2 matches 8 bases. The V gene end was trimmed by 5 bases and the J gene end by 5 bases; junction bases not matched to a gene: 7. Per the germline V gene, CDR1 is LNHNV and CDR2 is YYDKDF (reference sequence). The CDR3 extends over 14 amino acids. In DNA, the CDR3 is TGTGCCACCAGCCCGAGCGGGAGTTGGGAGACCCAGTACTTC. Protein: CATSPSGSWETQYF.

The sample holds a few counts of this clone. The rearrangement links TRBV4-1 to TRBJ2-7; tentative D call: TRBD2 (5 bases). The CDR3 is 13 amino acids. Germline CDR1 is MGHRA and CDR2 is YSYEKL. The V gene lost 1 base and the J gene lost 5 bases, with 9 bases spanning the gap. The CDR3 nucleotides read TGCGCCAGCAGCCAAGTCGAGGGCGACGAGCAGTACTTC. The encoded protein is CASSQVEGDEQYF.

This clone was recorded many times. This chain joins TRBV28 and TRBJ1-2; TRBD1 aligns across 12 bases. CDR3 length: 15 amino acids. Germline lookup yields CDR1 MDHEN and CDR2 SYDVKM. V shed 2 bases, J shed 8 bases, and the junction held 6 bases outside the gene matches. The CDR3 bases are TGTGCCAGCAGTTTACCGGGACAGGGGGCGCGAGGCTACACCTTC. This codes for CASSLPGQGARGYTF.

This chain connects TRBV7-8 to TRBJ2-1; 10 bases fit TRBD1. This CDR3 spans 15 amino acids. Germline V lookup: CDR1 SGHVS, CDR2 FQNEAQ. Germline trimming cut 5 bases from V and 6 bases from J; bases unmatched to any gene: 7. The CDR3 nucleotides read TGTGCCAGCAGCGCGGGGACAGGGGTAGGCAATGAGCAGTTCTTC. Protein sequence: CASSAGTGVGNEQFF.

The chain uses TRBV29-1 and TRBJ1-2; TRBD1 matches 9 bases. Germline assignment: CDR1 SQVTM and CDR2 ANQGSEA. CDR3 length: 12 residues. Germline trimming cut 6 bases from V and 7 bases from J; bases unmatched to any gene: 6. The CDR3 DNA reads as TGCAGCGTCCCCGGGACAGGGTTTGGCTACACCTTC. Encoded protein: CSVPGTGFGYTF.

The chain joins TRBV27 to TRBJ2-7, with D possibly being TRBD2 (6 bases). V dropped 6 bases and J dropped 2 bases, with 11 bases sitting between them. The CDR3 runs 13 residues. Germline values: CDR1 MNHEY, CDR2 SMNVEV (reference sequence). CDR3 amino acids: CASSPGGAYEQYF. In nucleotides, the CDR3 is TGTGCCAGCAGCCCCGGGGGTGCCTACGAGCAGTACTTC.

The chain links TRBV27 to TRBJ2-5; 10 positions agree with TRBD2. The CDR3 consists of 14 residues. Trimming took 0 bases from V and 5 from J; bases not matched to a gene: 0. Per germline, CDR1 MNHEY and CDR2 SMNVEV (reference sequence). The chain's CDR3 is CASSLSGLAETQYF. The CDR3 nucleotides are TGTGCCAGCAGTTTATCGGGACTAGCGGAGACCCAGTACTTC.

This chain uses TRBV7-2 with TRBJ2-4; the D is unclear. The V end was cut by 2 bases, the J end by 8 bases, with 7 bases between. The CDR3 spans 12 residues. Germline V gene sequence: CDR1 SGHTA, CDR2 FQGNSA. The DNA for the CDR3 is TGTGCCAGCAGCTTAAGCATGGACATTCAGTACTTC. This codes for CASSLSMDIQYF.